What follows describes a single T cell receptor beta chain. The antigen is undetermined. The CDR3 totals 14 residues. Trimming took off 3 bases at V and 4 bases at J, with 12 bases between the two ends. Germline V gene sequence: CDR1 SGHAT, CDR2 FQNNGV. These data originate in a study of identical twins. General observations from the study: Cord blood beta clonotypes that were abundant carried fewer insertions, and memory repertoires showed no such trend. Alpha sequences out of frame and shared by twins had excess low generation probability.

TCRdb fed the 5' RACE reads into MiXCR, producing one record per CDR3 protein. The profile shows about 570,000 distinct CDR3 sequences, over 8.5% of them singletons. This sample was also put to use in a study of yellow fever vaccine responses in identical twins.

This sequence originates from a woman aged 18 to 35 in good health. The rearrangement joins TRBV11-2 to TRBJ1-1, with D perhaps matching TRBD1 (5 bases). The sequenced sample was PBMCs. CDR3 DNA sequence: TGTGCCAGCAGCTTCGGGGCCGGGGGCACTGAAGCTTTCTTT. As protein: CASSFGAGGTEAFF.